This T cell receptor (beta chain) comes out of a study of shared clonotypes between healthy human individuals. Caucasian adults living in Nashville, Tennessee, provided all samples. Study observations and caveats: Only blood was sampled; tissue repertoires likely differ.

Germline CDR1 reads SGHNT; CDR2 reads YYREEE (reference sequence). Trimming removed 1 base at V and 2 bases at J, with 10 bases between. The CDR3 covers 15 residues. Original methodology: ImmunoSEQ junction-only sequences lacked quality scores, so their filtering differed. Sequenced by immunoSEQ multiplex PCR; TCRdb stores in-frame clones only, minus some. The V and J calls and clone size are taken from that table; D and trimming were inferred from the DNA. The sample comprises hundreds of thousands of clones, roughly four fifths of which are singletons, and about 12% rests with the top ten. Turning to this clone: Its target is unknown.

The TCR was taken from a woman between 40 and 50 years old in good health. Some clones in this sample may be carry-over from other donors' samples. This sequence joins TRBV5-4 and TRBJ2-1; D is perhaps TRBD2 (6 bases). Specimen: PBMCs. CDR3 sequence reads: CASSLTSNTYNEQFF. In nucleotides, the CDR3 is TGTGCCAGCAGCTTGACTAGCAACACCTACAATGAGCAGTTCTTC.